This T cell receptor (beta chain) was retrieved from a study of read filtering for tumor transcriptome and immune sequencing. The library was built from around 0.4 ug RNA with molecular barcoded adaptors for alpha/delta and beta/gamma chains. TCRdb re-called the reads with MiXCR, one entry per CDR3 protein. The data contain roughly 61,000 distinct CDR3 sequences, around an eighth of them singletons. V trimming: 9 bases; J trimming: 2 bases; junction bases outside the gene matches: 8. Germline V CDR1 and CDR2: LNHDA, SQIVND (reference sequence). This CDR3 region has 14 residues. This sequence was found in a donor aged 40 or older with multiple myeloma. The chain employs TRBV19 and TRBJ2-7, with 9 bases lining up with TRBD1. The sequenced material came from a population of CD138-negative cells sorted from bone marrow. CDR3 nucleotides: TGTGCCAGCCAAGGGAGGACAGGGGCCTACGAGCAGTACTTC. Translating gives CASQGRTGAYEQYF.